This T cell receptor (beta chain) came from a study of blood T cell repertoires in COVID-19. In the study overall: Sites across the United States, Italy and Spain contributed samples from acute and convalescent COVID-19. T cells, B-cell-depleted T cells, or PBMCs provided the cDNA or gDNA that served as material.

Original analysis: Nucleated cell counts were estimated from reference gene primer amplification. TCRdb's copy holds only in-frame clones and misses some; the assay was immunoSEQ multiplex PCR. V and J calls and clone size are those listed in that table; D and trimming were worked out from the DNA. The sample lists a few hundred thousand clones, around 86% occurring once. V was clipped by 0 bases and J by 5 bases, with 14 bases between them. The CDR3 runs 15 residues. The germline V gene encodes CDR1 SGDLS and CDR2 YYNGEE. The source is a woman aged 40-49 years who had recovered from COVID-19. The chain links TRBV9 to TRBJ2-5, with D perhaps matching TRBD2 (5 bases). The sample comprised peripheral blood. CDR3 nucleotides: TGTGCCAGCAGCGTAGAGGTGGGAGTTGGCGAGACCCAGTACTTC. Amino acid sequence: CASSVEVGVGETQYF.